These T cell receptor beta chains were read from a single sample in a study of siplizumab effects on memory and regulatory T cells. Assay used: immunoSEQ multiplex PCR; TCRdb lists only in-frame clones, some missing. The table lists around 100,000 clones, 92% of them singletons. Sequences were obtained from Tregs sorted from blood. Receptor source: a human donor in good health. Each CDR3 is given with its conserved first and last residue. A D gene is named only where the DNA matches it firmly. Size is omitted from some rows. Given values are once, few, many or a class for expanded clones.

.,TRBD2,TRBJ2-5,TRBV7-8,TGTGCCAGCAGCTTGACTAGCGGGGCGTACCAAGAGACCCAGTACTTC,CASSLTSGAYQETQYF
.,.,TRBJ2-1,TRBV7-9,TGTGCCAGTCTAAAAGGGCCGAGTGTTCCCAATGAGCAGTTCTTC,CASLKGPSVPNEQFF
.,.,TRBJ2-7,TRBV6-1,TGTGCCAGCAGTGTGGACGGACTCTACGAGCAGTACTTC,CASSVDGLYEQYF
.,.,TRBJ1-2,TRBV6-5,TGTGCCAGCAGTGAGACGATCCCGGAGGATGGCTACACCTTC,CASSETIPEDGYTF
.,TRBD1,TRBJ2-1,TRBV7-3,TGTGCCAGCAGCTTGACAGGGACAAACAATGAGCAGTTCTTC,CASSLTGTNNEQFF
.,TRBD1,TRBJ1-2,TRBV7-8,TGTGCCAGCAGCTCTAACAGGGGATATGGCTACACCTTC,CASSSNRGYGYTF
.,.,TRBJ1-1,TRBV2,TGTGCCAGCAGTGCAAGATTATCTAACACTGAAGCTTTCTTT,CASSARLSNTEAFF
.,TRBD1,TRBJ2-7,TRBV6-6,TGTGCCAGCAGTCGACAGGGCTACGAGCAGTACTTC,CASSRQGYEQYF
once,TRBD2,TRBJ2-5,TRBV7-6,TGTGCCAGCAGCTTAGGTAGCGGGAGAAAGGAGACCCAGTACTTC,CASSLGSGRKETQYF
.,.,TRBJ1-2,TRBV6-1,TGTGCCAGCAGCGCGCAGGGTCGAACGAACTATGGCTACACCTTC,CASSAQGRTNYGYTF
once,TRBD2,TRBJ2-1,TRBV18,TGTGCCAGCTCAACGACTAGCGGGCCATACAATGAGCAGTTCTTC,CASSTTSGPYNEQFF
.,TRBD2,TRBJ2-3,TRBV2,TGTGCCAGCAGTTACACCGGGACTAGCGGGAGCGGGGTGCGAGGCGCAGATACGCAGTATTTT,CASSYTGTSGSGVRGADTQYF
.,.,TRBJ2-5,TRBV11-2,TGTGCCAGCAGCTTAGGCGGGCGGGGAGAGACCCAGTACTTC,CASSLGGRGETQYF
.,.,TRBJ1-5,TRBV7-9,TGTGCCAGCAGCTTAGGGGCGGTGAATCAGCCCCAGCATTTT,CASSLGAVNQPQHF
.,.,TRBJ1-4,TRBV5-4,TGTGCCAGCAGCCGGGGACTTGCTAATGAAAAACTGTTTTTT,CASSRGLANEKLFF
.,TRBD2,TRBJ2-3,TRBV5-1,TGCGCCAGCAGCTTGGGGACTAGCGGGTATAGCACAGATACGCAGTATTTT,CASSLGTSGYSTDTQYF
.,TRBD2,TRBJ2-5,TRBV5-4,TGTGCCAGCAGCTTGGTTAGGTTAGCGGGAGAAATAGAGACCCAGTACTTC,CASSLVRLAGEIETQYF
.,TRBD1,TRBJ1-4,TRBV15,TGTGCCACCAGCAGAGATCAGGGGGCGGGTGAAAAACTGTTTTTT,CATSRDQGAGEKLFF